This T cell receptor beta chain was captured by sequencing in a study of post-analysis software for immune sequencing data. Study as a whole: Several disease courses (relapsing-remitting, secondary progressive and progressive-relapsing) of multiple sclerosis were included. The study, taken as a whole, reports: Patients showed TRBV5-6, TRBV5-1 and TRBV20-1 among several TRBV segments more frequent than in controls. People with multiple sclerosis had a significantly lower normalized Chao1 diversity than controls did. Samples from one preparation batch, clustered by F measure, grouped strongly together.

Trimming stripped 8 bases from V and 1 base from J, with 15 bases between. Germline values: CDR1 MNHEY, CDR2 SMNVEV (reference sequence). The CDR3 totals 14 residues. Unique molecular identifiers were built into the TCR beta cDNA libraries. Starting from roughly 1 to 10 million T cells, the study yielded approximately 460,000 cDNA molecules. TCRdb ran MiXCR on the PCR reads and lists one entry per CDR3 protein. The profile shows under 900,000 distinct CDR3 sequences, roughly half of them singletons. For this clonotype: Its specificity is not known.

This sequence was found in a girl aged 10 to 17 with multiple sclerosis. V gene TRBV27 combines with J gene TRBJ2-7; D is ambiguous. The sequencing sample was made of blood. The CDR3 DNA sequence: TGTGCCAGCCGTGGGCATCGCAAGTCCTACGAGCAGTACTTC. Amino acid sequence: CASRGHRKSYEQYF.